This T cell receptor (beta chain) was observed in a study of metastatic and nonmetastatic thyroid tumors. Study as a whole: Repertoires were compared across blood and tumor or nodule tissue from malignant and benign thyroid patients.

Points on this clone: The antigen is undetermined.

MiXCR re-clonotyped the PCR reads for TCRdb. The sample yields about 10,000 clones, 38% seen once. Patients were all untreated before their thyroid surgery. This CDR3 has 14 residues. With 6 bases clipped from V and 3 bases from J, the junction kept 10 bases outside the gene matches. The germline V gene has CDR1 DFQATT and CDR2 SNEGSKA (reference sequence). Findings of the study overall: Patients with malignant thyroid tumors reportedly had significantly higher TCR beta diversity than those with benign nodules, in blood and tumor.

This receptor was taken from a female donor with papillary thyroid cancer or a benign thyroid nodule (not recorded which). Some clones in this sample may be carry-over from other donors' samples. Sequencing was carried out using tumor tissue. V and J are TRBV20-1 and TRBJ2-7; 8 nucleotides agree with TRBD2. CDR3 sequence (DNA): TGCAGTGCCAGGTTCGGGACTAGTTACTACGAGCAGTACTTC. This gives the protein CSARFGTSYYEQYF.